This entry lists 9 T cell receptor beta chains sequenced from one sample in a study of identifying expanded T cells in peripheral blood. The assay was immunoSEQ multiplex PCR, and TCRdb's table has in-frame clones only and misses some. The table records some 81,000 clones, almost 85% of them present only once. Sequences were obtained from blood. All receptors derive from a person between 18 and 70 years old in good health.

This sequence joins TRBV5-8 and TRBJ2-7, with a tentative D call TRBD2 (5 bases). With 0 bases removed from V and 3 bases from J, the gap between germline ends came to 13 bases. The CDR3 length is 15 residues. The germline V gene has CDR1 SGHTS and CDR2 YDEGEE. This chain's CDR3 is CASSLVSGSGYEQYF. The CDR3, as DNA: TGTGCCAGCAGCTTGGTTTCGGGGTCGGGCTACGAGCAGTACTTC.

This chain uses TRBV5-1 with TRBJ2-2, with D possibly matching TRBD1 (7 bases). Trimming left V 4 bases short and J 1 base short, with 14 bases between. Germline V gives CDR1 SGHRS, CDR2 YFSETQ. This CDR3 is 16 amino acids long. CDR3 residues: CASSRGDSRNTGELFF. The CDR3 region has the DNA TGCGCCAGCAGCAGGGGGGACAGTCGGAACACCGGGGAGCTGTTTTTT.

The rearrangement uses TRBV9 and TRBJ2-3; D gene unclear. This CDR3 has 15 residues. Germline-derived CDR1 and CDR2 are SGDLS and YYNGEE. Deletions cut 4 bases from V and 1 base from J, with 13 bases between. The CDR3 sequence: CASSPTGLGTDTQYF. The CDR3 DNA reads TGTGCCAGCAGCCCTACCGGGCTAGGCACAGATACGCAGTATTTT. The complete variable domain, with remaining parts taken from reference TRBV9 and TRBJ2-3, reads DSGVTQTPKHLITATGQRVTLRCSPRSGDLSVYWYQQSLDQGLQFLIQYYNGEERAKGNILERFSAQQFPDLHSELNLSSLELGDSALYFCASSPTGLGTDTQYFGPGTRLTVL.

The chain couples TRBV19 to TRBJ2-7, with a weak D call TRBD2 (6 bases). CDR3 length: 14 amino acids. Trimming took 2 bases from V and 6 from J, leaving 14 bases between them. Germline CDR1 is LNHDA and CDR2 is SQIVND (reference sequence). In nucleotides, the CDR3 is TGTGCCAGTAGTATACTAGGAGGGATTGCCGAGCAGTACTTC. Translation gives CASSILGGIAEQYF.

This clone was seen just once. The J gene is TRBJ1-4, the V gene TRBV9; D is uncertain. The germline V and J ends were trimmed by 4 bases and 0 bases, with 13 bases remaining between them. The V gene's germline CDR1 is SGDLS and CDR2 YYNGEE. The CDR3 length is 16 residues. The CDR3 protein is CASSTQTSATNEKLFF. CDR3 bases: TGTGCCAGCAGCACCCAGACATCCGCAACTAATGAAAAACTGTTTTTT.

The rearrangement joins TRBV6-4 to TRBJ2-2, with 8 bases matching TRBD1. Germline loops: CDR1 MRHNA, CDR2 SNTAGT. V dropped 0 bases and J dropped 6; count of bases not matched to a gene: 6. The CDR3 length is 16 residues. The CDR3 sequence: CASSDSWQGASGELFF. The CDR3 DNA reads TGTGCCAGCAGTGACTCGTGGCAGGGGGCGTCCGGGGAGCTGTTTTTT.

This chain links TRBV5-6 with TRBJ2-3, with TRBD2 identical over 7 bases. J gave up 1 base and V 2 bases, and 4 bases lay outside the gene matches. Germline lookup yields CDR1 SGHDT and CDR2 YYEEEE. The CDR3 totals 15 residues. The CDR3 nucleotides read TGTGCCAGCAGCTTCGTAACTAGCGGCACAGATACGCAGTATTTT. This codes for CASSFVTSGTDTQYF.

The chain uses TRBV18 and TRBJ1-2; the D gene is possibly TRBD1 (5 bases). The CDR3 is 14 amino acids. The V gene's germline CDR1 is KGHSH and CDR2 LQKENI. Trimming left V 6 bases short and J 6 bases short, with 17 bases between. The CDR3 DNA reads as TGTGCCAGCTCGCCGGCCTGGGGGGACGATGGCTACACCTTC. This encodes CASSPAWGDDGYTF.

V and J are TRBV27 and TRBJ1-1, with 7 bases aligning to TRBD1. The germline gives CDR1 MNHEY, CDR2 SMNVEV (reference sequence). The CDR3 is 14 residues long. V was pared by 3 bases and J by 5 bases, with 6 bases of the junction left unmatched. CDR3 amino acids: CASSLNRGGTEAFF. As DNA, the CDR3 is TGTGCCAGCAGTTTGAACAGGGGAGGGACTGAAGCTTTCTTT.